The clone carrying this T cell receptor beta chain was observed a handful of times. What it binds is unknown. Trimming pared 6 bases from V and 7 bases from J, leaving 13 bases between. CDR3 length: 12 residues. The V gene's germline CDR1 is MNHNS and CDR2 SASEGT. This entry comes from a study of identical twins. Findings and caveats of the study: Out-of-frame alpha sequences common to twins exhibited an excess of low generation probability.

Template switching (which added a universal primer site) was used, and cDNA carried unique molecular identifiers. In TCRdb, the 5' RACE reads were re-called with MiXCR into one record per CDR3 protein. Of about 200,000 distinct CDR3 sequences listed, 6.5% are singletons. The data were also submitted as part of a second study, on T cells expressing NK-cell markers. That report adds: According to the study, TCR beta repertoires originated from sorted CD3+CD56+NKG2C+, CD3+CD56+NKG2C- and CD3+CD56-NKG2C+ T cells. Roughly six donors carried dominant NKG2C+ clonotypes that made up about 1.0-7.0% of their CD8+ T cells.

The V call is TRBV6-1, the J call TRBJ2-7; the D gene is possibly TRBD2 (5 bases). The sequence derives from a woman aged 18-35 years in good health. Sample: CD8+ T cells sorted from blood. CDR3 region: CASSDMSGEQYF. DNA of the CDR3: TGTGCCAGCAGCGATATGAGCGGTGAGCAGTACTTC.